Following are 6 T cell receptor beta chains from one sample sequenced in a study of neoadjuvant anti-PD-1 for oral cavity cancer. The assay was immunoSEQ multiplex PCR, and TCRdb's table has in-frame clones only and misses some. Of approximately 37,000 clones in the sample, 35% to 45% were seen once. Time point given: after neoadjuvant nivolumab, at surgical resection. The sample here was tumor tissue, taken after nivolumab (anti-PD-1) treatment. The receptor source for this set is a person aged 40 to 85 with oral cavity squamous cell carcinoma.

The chain couples TRBV5-4 to TRBJ2-4, with 10 bases identical to TRBD2. Germline lookup yields CDR1 SGHNT and CDR2 YYREEE (reference sequence). This CDR3 contains 16 residues. V shed 4 bases and J 4 bases; nucleotides not matched to a gene: 8. In nucleotides, the CDR3 is TGTGCCAGCAGCAAGTCTAGCGGGGGCCCAAAAAACATTCAGTACTTC. Translated: CASSKSSGGPKNIQYF.

The rearrangement uses TRBV28 and TRBJ1-5; D ambiguous. The germline CDR1 and CDR2 sequences are MDHEN and SYDVKM. Trimming took 5 bases from V and 9 from J, leaving 23 bases between them. The CDR3 covers 16 residues. The CDR3 here is CASSTWTGRVVGPQHF. The CDR3 region has the DNA TGTGCCAGCAGTACGTGGACCGGGAGGGTTGTTGGGCCCCAGCATTTT.

The chain employs TRBV7-6 and TRBJ2-7; maybe TRBD2 (6 bases). V dropped 1 base and J dropped 6 bases, with 10 bases sitting between them. Per germline, CDR1 SGHVS and CDR2 FNYEAQ. The CDR3 is made up of 13 amino acids. The CDR3 reads CASSLEAGSEQYF. The CDR3 DNA reads TGTGCCAGCAGCTTAGAGGCGGGGTCCGAGCAGTACTTC.

The chain couples TRBV29-1 to TRBJ2-1, with D possibly matching TRBD1 (7 bases). There are 17 residues in the CDR3. From germline, CDR1 is SQVTM and CDR2 ANQGSEA. The V end was cut by 2 bases, the J end by 8 bases, with 25 bases between. The CDR3: CSVESPGGRGRNYEQFF. The CDR3, as DNA: TGCAGCGTTGAATCTCCTGGAGGCAGGGGGAGGAATTATGAGCAGTTCTTC.

The chain links TRBV7-7 to TRBJ1-1; D is uncertain. V lost 1 base to trimming and J lost 7 bases, with 16 bases between them. There are 15 residues in the CDR3. CDR1 is SSHAT, CDR2 FNYEAQ, per germline (reference sequence). The CDR3 bases are TGTGCCAGCAGCTTAGGGTTTGGCAGAGCGTATGAAGCTTTCTTT. Translating gives CASSLGFGRAYEAFF. Full variable domain (outside the CDR3, taken from reference TRBV7-7 and TRBJ1-1): GAGVSQSPRYKVTKRGQDVTLRCDPISSHATLYWYQQALGQGPEFLTYFNYEAQPDKSGLPSDRFSAERPEGSISTLTIQRTEQRDSAMYRCASSLGFGRAYEAFFGQGTRLTVV.

This clone was counted only a few times. The chain uses TRBV4-2 and TRBJ1-6; 7 bases agree with TRBD1. From germline, CDR1 is LGHNA and CDR2 YNFKEQ. Unmatched junction bases numbered 10, after V lost 1 base and J lost 1 base. The CDR3 spans 19 residues. DNA of the CDR3: TGTGCCAGCAGCCAAGTTATTAGCACAGGGGCGTCCTATAATTCACCCCTCCACTTT. It encodes CASSQVISTGASYNSPLHF.